The rows below give T cell receptor beta chains drawn from one sample of a study of T cells after posttransplantation cyclophosphamide. Method: immunoSEQ multiplex PCR; TCRdb's copy keeps in-frame clones and lacks some. The table lists over a thousand clones, about 97% of them singletons. The sequencing sample was made of naive CD8+ T cells sorted from PBMCs. The source of these receptors is a woman aged 55-69 years in good health, CMV-negative, and a related stem cell transplant donor. The CDR3 runs from the conserved cysteine through the conserved F or W. A D gene is named only where the DNA matches it firmly. The size of a clone is reported for some rows only, either as once, few or many, or as a class for expanded clones.

j_gene	abundance	d_gene	v_gene	CDR3nt	CDR3aa
TRBJ2-1	.	TRBD1	TRBV6-1	TGTGCCAGCAGATACAGGGGTGGGTTCGAGCAGTTCTTC	CASRYRGGFEQFF
TRBJ1-2	.	TRBD1	TRBV11-1	TGTGCCAGCACCCGGACAGGGGAAGAGGGCTACACCTTC	CASTRTGEEGYTF
TRBJ2-7	.	TRBD1	TRBV11-2	TGTGCCAGCAGCTTGGGACAGAGCTACGAGCAGTACTTC	CASSLGQSYEQYF
TRBJ2-3	.	TRBD1	TRBV28	TGTGCCAGCAGTTTATATGGCAGGGGGCGAGCAGATACGCAGTATTTT	CASSLYGRGRADTQYF
TRBJ1-1	.	TRBD1	TRBV6-5	TGTGCCAGCGAGCTCGGACAGGGGGCTTACACTGAAGCTTTCTTT	CASELGQGAYTEAFF
TRBJ2-7	.	.	TRBV28	TGTGCCAGCAGTCCAGGGACAACCTACGAGCAGTACTTC	CASSPGTTYEQYF
TRBJ1-3	few	TRBD1	TRBV18	TGTGCCAGCTCACCGCCGGACAGGCCCGCCGAATATTTT	CASSPPDRPAEYF
TRBJ2-7	once	.	TRBV27	TGTGCCAGCAGTCCCAATCGGGGATACGAGCAGTACTTC	CASSPNRGYEQYF
TRBJ1-2	.	.	TRBV5-4	TGTGCCAGCAGCTTTCAGGGTGGGAACTATGGCTACACCTTC	CASSFQGGNYGYTF
TRBJ2-3	.	TRBD2	TRBV5-1	TGCGCCAGCAGCTTGGCCGGGACTAGCGGGAGGGAGACAGATACGCAGTATTTT	CASSLAGTSGRETDTQYF
TRBJ2-2	.	.	TRBV28	TGTGCCAGCAGGCTTACAGGGTTCACCGGGGAGCTGTTTTTT	CASRLTGFTGELFF
TRBJ2-3	once	.	TRBV6-5	TGTGCCAGCAGTTATTCGCAGGGTAGCACAGATACGCAGTATTTT	CASSYSQGSTDTQYF
TRBJ2-5	.	.	TRBV6-6	TGTGCCAGCGGTTACTCGGGGACTCCCCAGTACTTC	CASGYSGTPQYF
TRBJ2-7	.	.	TRBV4-1	TGCGCCAGCAGCCAAGTCGACACGTCCTCCTACGAGCAGTACTTC	CASSQVDTSSYEQYF
TRBJ1-2	.	TRBD1	TRBV11-2	TGTGCCAGCAGCTTTGTGGGGACAGGCTCCTATGGCTACACCTTC	CASSFVGTGSYGYTF
TRBJ2-1	.	.	TRBV9	TGTGCCAGCAGCCCAGAAGGGGGAGCGGATGAGCAGTTCTTC	CASSPEGGADEQFF
TRBJ2-7	.	TRBD2	TRBV7-9	TGTGCCAGCAGCCTTAGCGGGACCTCCTACGAGCAGTACTTC	CASSLSGTSYEQYF
TRBJ1-6	once	TRBD1	TRBV6-4	TGTGCCAGCCAAGCTCGAGGGGGCGTCCGATCACCCCTCCACTTT	CASQARGGVRSPLHF
TRBJ2-3	once	.	TRBV6-4	TGTGCCAGCAGTGACACAGACAGCACAGATACGCAGTATTTT	CASSDTDSTDTQYF
TRBJ1-5	.	.	TRBV27	TGTGCCAGCAGTTTGGCAGGGGACGAAAGTCAGCCCCAGCATTTT	CASSLAGDESQPQHF
TRBJ2-3	.	.	TRBV4-1	TGCGCCAGCAGCCAAGTCGGCAGTCGGCAGGCAGATACGCAGTATTTT	CASSQVGSRQADTQYF
TRBJ2-7	.	TRBD2	TRBV9	TGTGCCAGCAGCGTAGAGGGGACTAGCTACGAGCAGTACTTC	CASSVEGTSYEQYF
TRBJ2-7	.	.	TRBV9	TGTGCCAGCAGCGGAGGATCGACGGCCTCCTACGAGCAGTACTTC	CASSGGSTASYEQYF
TRBJ1-4	.	.	TRBV6-1	TGTGCCAGCAGTGAAATAGTCACCCAAGTACCGAATGAAAAACTGTTTTTT	CASSEIVTQVPNEKLFF
TRBJ1-6	.	TRBD1	TRBV7-9	TGTGCCAGCAGCCCAGACAGGGGTAAGAATTCACCCCTCCACTTT	CASSPDRGKNSPLHF
TRBJ2-5	.	TRBD1	TRBV18	TGTGCCAGCTCACCACCCCGGGACAGGGGGCATGAGACCCAGTACTTC	CASSPPRDRGHETQYF
TRBJ1-1	.	.	TRBV19	TGTGCCAGTACCTCCGGGGGGGGCGAAGGAGCTTTCTTT	CASTSGGGEGAFF
TRBJ1-3	.	TRBD1	TRBV7-3	TGTGCCAGCAGCATTGGACAGGGTGCGGGAAACACCATATATTTT	CASSIGQGAGNTIYF
TRBJ2-1	.	TRBD1	TRBV7-9	TGTGCCAGCAGCTTAGGGACAGGGGGCGAGCAGTTCTTC	CASSLGTGGEQFF
TRBJ2-1	.	.	TRBV7-3	TGTGCCAGCAGCTTAGTGGTGGGGCACTACAATGAGCAGTTCTTC	CASSLVVGHYNEQFF
TRBJ1-1	.	.	TRBV7-9	TGTGCCAGCAGCTCGGCACAGCTAAGGTATGCTGAAGCTTTCTTT	CASSSAQLRYAEAFF
TRBJ2-4	.	.	TRBV21-1	TGTGCCAGCACTCCGACAGGGGCCAAAAACATTCAGTACTTC	CASTPTGAKNIQYF
TRBJ2-1	.	.	TRBV28	TGTGCCAGCAGTTTTGGGACTTGGATCTTCTTC	CASSFGTWIFF
TRBJ2-3	.	TRBD2	TRBV2	TGTGCCAGCAGCTACGGGACTAGCGACACAGATACGCAGTATTTT	CASSYGTSDTDTQYF
TRBJ2-1	.	.	TRBV4-3	TGCGCCAGCAGCCAAGCTCTCCTAAGTTATAGGGGCAATGAGCAGTTCTTC	CASSQALLSYRGNEQFF
TRBJ2-1	once	TRBD2	TRBV9	TGTGCCAGCAGCGACCAACTAGCGGGGAGCCCTAGGAACAATGAGCAGTTCTTC	CASSDQLAGSPRNNEQFF
TRBJ1-1	.	.	TRBV19	TGTGCCAGTAACACAGGGATGAACACTGAAGCTTTCTTT	CASNTGMNTEAFF
TRBJ2-3	.	TRBD2	TRBV11-3	TGTGCCAGCAGCCCCCAGCGGGGGGGCGCAGATACGCAGTATTTT	CASSPQRGGADTQYF
TRBJ2-7	.	.	TRBV10-3	TGTGCCATCAGTGATAGTGGGAGCGAGCAGTACTTC	CAISDSGSEQYF
TRBJ1-4	.	TRBD1	TRBV4-2	TGTGCCAGCAGCCCTAGGGACAGTAAGAATGAAAAACTGTTTTTT	CASSPRDSKNEKLFF
TRBJ2-7	.	.	TRBV7-6	TGTGCCAGCAGCTTAGACAGACCCGACGAGCAGTACTTC	CASSLDRPDEQYF
TRBJ2-7	once	TRBD2	TRBV7-9	TGTGCCAGCAGCCTTAGCGGGACCCCCTACGAGCAGTACTTC	CASSLSGTPYEQYF
TRBJ1-6	.	TRBD1	TRBV19	TGTGCCAGTACCCCAGGGACAGGCTCTTCACCCCTCCACTTT	CASTPGTGSSPLHF
TRBJ1-3	.	.	TRBV5-1	TGCGCCAGCAGCTTTGACAGAGTTTCTGGAAACACCATATATTTT	CASSFDRVSGNTIYF
TRBJ2-7	.	TRBD2	TRBV28	TGTGCCAGCAGTTTCAGCGGGAGGGGATACGAGCAGTACTTC	CASSFSGRGYEQYF
TRBJ2-2	.	TRBD2	TRBV19	TGTGCCAGTAGTGGCCCCGTAGCGGGAGGGCCATCCGGGGAGCTGTTTTTT	CASSGPVAGGPSGELFF
TRBJ2-4	.	.	TRBV9	TGTGCCAGCAGCCCTCAAGCGAACATTCAGTACTTC	CASSPQANIQYF
TRBJ1-2	.	.	TRBV19	TGTGCCAGTAGCAACGGACCGGGACTTCTTAACTATGGCTACACCTTC	CASSNGPGLLNYGYTF